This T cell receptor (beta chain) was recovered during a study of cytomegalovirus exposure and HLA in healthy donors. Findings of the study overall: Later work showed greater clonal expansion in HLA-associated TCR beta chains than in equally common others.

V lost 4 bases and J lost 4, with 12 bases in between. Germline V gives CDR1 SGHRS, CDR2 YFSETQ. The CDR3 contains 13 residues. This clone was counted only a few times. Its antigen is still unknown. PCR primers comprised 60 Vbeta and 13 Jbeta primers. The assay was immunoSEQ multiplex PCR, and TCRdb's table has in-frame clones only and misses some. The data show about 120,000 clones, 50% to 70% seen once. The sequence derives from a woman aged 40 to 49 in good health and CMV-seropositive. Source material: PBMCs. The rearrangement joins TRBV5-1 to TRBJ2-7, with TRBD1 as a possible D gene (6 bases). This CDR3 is CASSLTGIYEQYF. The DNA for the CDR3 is TGCGCCAGCAGCCTAACAGGGATTTACGAGCAGTACTTC.